These 13 T cell receptor beta chains originate from one sample sequenced in a study of cytomegalovirus exposure and HLA in healthy donors. The PCR used 60 Vbeta and 13 Jbeta primers. Clones were sequenced by immunoSEQ multiplex PCR, and TCRdb holds only the in-frame ones, with some missing. The sample includes just over 200,000 clones, 79% of them seen just once. The sample was PBMCs. The receptors come from a middle-aged man in good health and CMV-seronegative.

The V call is TRBV7-9, the J call TRBJ1-2; D is perhaps TRBD1 (5 bases). The CDR3 has 14 amino acids. Between the trimmed V and J ends, which lost 1 base and 4 bases, there was a span of 10 bases. Per germline, CDR1 SEHNR and CDR2 FQNEAQ (reference sequence). This CDR3 reads CASSLVAGIYGYTF. CDR3 sequence (DNA): TGTGCCAGCAGCTTAGTGGCAGGGATCTATGGCTACACCTTC.

This chain joins TRBV5-1 and TRBJ2-3; 8 nucleotides align to TRBD1. V lost 4 bases and J lost 4; bases outside the gene matches: 8. This CDR3 comprises 15 residues. From germline, CDR1 is SGHRS and CDR2 YFSETQ. CDR3 amino acids: CASSPGGHFPDTQYF. CDR3 DNA sequence: TGCGCCAGCAGCCCAGGGGGCCATTTTCCAGATACGCAGTATTTT.

The rearrangement joins TRBV7-9 to TRBJ2-7, with D tentatively TRBD1 (6 bases). V shed 5 bases and J shed 5 bases, with 16 bases lying between them. This CDR3 spans 14 amino acids. Germline V lookup: CDR1 SEHNR, CDR2 FQNEAQ (reference sequence). Here the CDR3 reads CASSASGTGNEQYF. CDR3 nucleotides: TGTGCCAGCAGCGCCAGCGGAACAGGGAACGAGCAGTACTTC.

This sequence joins TRBV4-1 and TRBJ2-3; a possible D gene is TRBD1 (6 bases). The CDR3 is 15 residues long. Germline CDR1 is MGHRA and CDR2 is YSYEKL. V lost 0 bases and J 6 bases, leaving 13 bases between the germline ends. This CDR3 is CASSQDQQGWDTQYF. DNA of the CDR3: TGCGCCAGCAGCCAAGATCAGCAGGGGTGGGATACGCAGTATTTT.

Comment on this clone: The same CDR3 is also encoded by other DNA sequences in this sample. The rearrangement links TRBV7-9 to TRBJ2-1; no clear D gene. CDR3 length equals 15 residues. Between the trimmed V and J ends, which lost 0 bases and 0 bases, there was a span of 6 bases. Germline V gene data show CDR1 as SEHNR and CDR2 as FQNEAQ (reference sequence). The CDR3 DNA reads TGTGCCAGCAGCTTAGCGGTTAGCTCCTACAATGAGCAGTTCTTC. As protein: CASSLAVSSYNEQFF.

The gene calls are TRBV5-1 and TRBJ2-7; D remains unclear. The J call may be in error: the DNA end matches TRBJ2-5 better. Germline V gene data show CDR1 as SGHRS and CDR2 as YFSETQ. The CDR3 extends over 14 amino acids. The CDR3 sequence: CASSRVSPGETQYF. For the CDR3, the DNA is TGCGCCAGCAGCCGGGTTTCCCCGGGAGAGACCCAGTACTTC.

The V gene is TRBV7-2, the J gene TRBJ2-3; 8 bases line up with TRBD1. This CDR3 is 15 amino acids long. Per the germline V gene, CDR1 is SGHTA and CDR2 is FQGNSA. The trim removed 4 bases at V and 2 bases at J, leaving 5 bases unmatched. CDR3 region: CASSWPGQVTDTQYF. Written as DNA, the CDR3 is TGTGCCAGCAGCTGGCCGGGACAGGTCACAGATACGCAGTATTTT.

CDR3 sequence: CASSVGGTAIYEQYF. The DNA for the CDR3 is TGTGCCAGCAGCGTAGGAGGGACAGCGATTTACGAGCAGTACTTC. The chain couples TRBV9 to TRBJ2-7, with 7 bases that match TRBD1. Germline values: CDR1 SGDLS, CDR2 YYNGEE. The ends lost 0 bases at V and 4 bases at J; junction bases unmatched: 7. The CDR3 totals 15 residues.

The chain joins TRBV10-3 to TRBJ2-1, with TRBD2 as a possible D gene (7 bases). Trimming removed 5 bases from V and 10 bases from J, with 15 bases in between. The CDR3 is 13 amino acids. Germline CDR1 ENHRY, CDR2 SYGVKD. The CDR3 coding sequence is TGTGCCATCAGTCCGGGCGGGGGCTCCGAGCAGTTCTTC. This codes for CAISPGGGSEQFF.

The chain employs TRBV7-2 and TRBJ2-2, with a weak D call TRBD2 (5 bases). V shed 1 base and J shed 4 bases, with 13 bases lying between them. The CDR3 extends over 16 amino acids. Germline CDR1 is SGHTA and CDR2 is FQGNSA. The CDR3 region is CASSLVGSWGTGELFF. CDR3 sequence (DNA): TGTGCCAGCAGCTTAGTGGGGAGTTGGGGCACCGGGGAGCTGTTTTTT. Using reference TRBV7-2 and TRBJ2-2 for the parts outside the CDR3, the full variable domain is GAGVSQSPSNKVTEKGKDVELRCDPISGHTALYWYRQSLGQGLEFLIYFQGNSAPDKSGLPSDRFSAERTGGSVSTLTIQRTQQEDSAVYLCASSLVGSWGTGELFFGEGSRLTVL.

The gene calls are TRBV6-1 and TRBJ2-2, with 9 nucleotides matching TRBD1. This CDR3 comprises 15 residues. The V gene's germline CDR1 is MNHNS and CDR2 SASEGT. V gave up 6 bases and J gave up 6 bases; unmatched junction bases: 8. CDR3 nucleotides: TGTGCCAGCAGGCAGGCGGACAGGGGACCCGGGGAGCTGTTTTTT. This gives the protein CASRQADRGPGELFF.

The chain joins TRBV2 to TRBJ2-2; possible D gene TRBD2, 5 bases. Trimming removed 5 bases from V and 6 bases from J, with 10 bases in between. Per the germline V gene, CDR1 is SNHLY and CDR2 is FYNNEI. The CDR3 sequence is 13 residues long. The CDR3 sequence is CASSPSGAGELFF. The DNA for the CDR3 is TGTGCCAGCAGTCCATCCGGGGCCGGGGAGCTGTTTTTT. The whole variable domain, filled in from reference TRBV2 and TRBJ2-2, reads EPEVTQTPSHQVTQMGQEVILRCVPISNHLYFYWYRQILGQKVEFLVSFYNNEISEKSEIFDDQFSVERPDGSNFTLKIRSTKLEDSAMYFCASSPSGAGELFFGEGSRLTVL.

The genes are TRBV7-2 and TRBJ1-5, with TRBD1 as a possible D gene (5 bases). The CDR3 covers 14 residues. Germline values: CDR1 SGHTA, CDR2 FQGNSA. The V end was cut by 5 bases, the J end by 0 bases, with 8 bases between. The chain's CDR3 is CASSPGGSNQPQHF. The CDR3 region has the DNA TGTGCCAGCAGCCCCGGGGGTAGCAATCAGCCCCAGCATTTT.